This section outlines one TCR beta chain sequence together with its context. These data originate in a study of control samples from healthy donors and cancer patients. CDR3 length equals 12 residues. V shed 7 bases and J shed 5 bases, with 11 bases lying between them. Germline loops: CDR1 MDHEN, CDR2 SYDVKM. The repertoire was sequenced with immunoSEQ multiplex PCR; TCRdb's copy has only in-frame clones and lacks some. The sample consists of about 89,000 clones, around nine tenths of them appearing once. Sample: blood. V is TRBV28 and J is TRBJ1-1; D is possibly TRBD1 (5 bases). The receptor comes from a man under 40 in good health. CDR3 sequence (DNA): TGTGCCAGCAATCAGGGAGGTACTGAAGCTTTCTTT. Amino acid sequence: CASNQGGTEAFF.